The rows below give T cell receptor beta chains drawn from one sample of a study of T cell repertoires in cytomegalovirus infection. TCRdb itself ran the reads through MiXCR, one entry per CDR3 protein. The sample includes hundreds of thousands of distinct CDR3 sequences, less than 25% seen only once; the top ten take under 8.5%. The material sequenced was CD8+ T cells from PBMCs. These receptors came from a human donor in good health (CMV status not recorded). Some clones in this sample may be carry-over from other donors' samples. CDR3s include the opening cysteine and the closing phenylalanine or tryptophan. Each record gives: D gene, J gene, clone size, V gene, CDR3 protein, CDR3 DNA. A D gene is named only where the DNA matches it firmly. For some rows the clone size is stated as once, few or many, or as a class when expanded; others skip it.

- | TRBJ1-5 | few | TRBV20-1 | CNEILGGQPQHF | TGCAACGAAATCTTAGGTGGACAGCCCCAGCATTTT
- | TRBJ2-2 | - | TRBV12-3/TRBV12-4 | CASSIYTGELFF | TGTGCCAGCAGCATCTACACCGGGGAGCTGTTTTTT
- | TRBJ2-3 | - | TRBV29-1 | CSVDGPSADTQYF | TGCAGCGTCGACGGCCCCTCAGCAGATACGCAGTATTTT
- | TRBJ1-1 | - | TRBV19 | CASGHPTEAFF | TGTGCTTCGGGGCACCCCACTGAAGCTTTCTTT
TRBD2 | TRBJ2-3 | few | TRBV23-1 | CASSPDRTSGGVYLADTQYF | TGCGCCAGCAGTCCAGATCGGACTAGCGGGGGGGTATACTTGGCAGATACGCAGTATTTT
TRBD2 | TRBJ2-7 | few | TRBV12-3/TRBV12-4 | CASSFGGSPIEQYF | TGTGCCAGCAGTTTCGGGGGGTCCCCCATCGAGCAGTACTTC
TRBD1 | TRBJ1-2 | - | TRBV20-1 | CSAQTGDPYGYTF | TGCAGTGCCCAGACAGGGGACCCCTATGGCTACACCTTC
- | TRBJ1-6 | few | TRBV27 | CASSLVGSRSPLHF | TGTGCCAGCAGTTTAGTCGGGAGTCGGTCACCCCTCCACTTT
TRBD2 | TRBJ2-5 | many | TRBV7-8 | CASTMIWGGKETQYF | TGTGCCAGCACCATGATCTGGGGGGGGAAAGAGACCCAGTACTTC
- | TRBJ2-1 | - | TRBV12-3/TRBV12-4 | CASISGADSLNEQFF | TGTGCCAGCATCTCGGGGGCTGATTCCTTAAATGAGCAGTTCTTC
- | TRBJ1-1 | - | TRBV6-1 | CASSGPGQRDTEAFF | TGTGCCAGCAGTGGACCCGGACAGAGAGACACTGAAGCTTTCTTT
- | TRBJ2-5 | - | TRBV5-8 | CASSLGGMGTQETQYF | TGTGCCAGCAGCCTGGGCGGAATGGGGACCCAAGAGACCCAGTACTTC
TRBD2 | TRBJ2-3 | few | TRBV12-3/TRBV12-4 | CASSFIWGDGSGTQDTQYF | TGTGCCAGCAGTTTTATTTGGGGTGACGGGAGCGGGACCCAGGATACGCAGTATTTT
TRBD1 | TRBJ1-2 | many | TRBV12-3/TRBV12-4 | CASSFRKQGISATNYGYTF | TGTGCCAGCAGTTTCCGCAAACAGGGGATTTCCGCGACTAACTATGGCTACACCTTC
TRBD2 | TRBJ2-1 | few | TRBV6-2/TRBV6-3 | CASSDPDGLAGKDEQFF | TGTGCCAGCAGTGATCCCGATGGACTAGCGGGGAAGGATGAGCAGTTCTTC
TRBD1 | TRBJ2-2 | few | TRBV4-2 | CASSPRSVDRKAAGELFF | TGTGCCAGCAGCCCTCGATCAGTGGACAGGAAGGCCGCCGGGGAGCTGTTTTTT
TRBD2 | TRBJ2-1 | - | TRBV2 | CASSDPSGGANEQFF | TGTGCCAGCAGTGATCCCAGCGGGGGGGCCAATGAGCAGTTCTTC
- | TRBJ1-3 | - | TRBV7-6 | CASSLDIGHSGNTIYF | TGTGCCAGCAGCTTAGATATCGGACACTCTGGAAACACCATATATTTT
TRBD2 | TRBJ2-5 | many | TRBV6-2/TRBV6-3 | CASSYGFFPAGNQETQYF | TGTGCCAGCAGTTACGGATTTTTTCCAGCGGGGAACCAAGAGACCCAGTACTTC
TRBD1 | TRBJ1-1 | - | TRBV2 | CASLNRGRVAFF | TGTGCCAGCCTAAACAGGGGGCGCGTAGCTTTCTTT
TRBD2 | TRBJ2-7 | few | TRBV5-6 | CASSLPLGGGPFYEQYF | TGTGCCAGCAGCTTGCCCCTAGGCGGGGGGCCTTTCTACGAGCAGTACTTC
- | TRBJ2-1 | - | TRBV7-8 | CASSYRALGEIFDEQFF | TGTGCCAGCAGCTACAGGGCGCTAGGGGAAATTTTCGATGAGCAGTTCTTC
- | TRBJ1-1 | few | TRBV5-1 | CASSKSNMNTEAFF | TGCGCCAGCAGCAAAAGTAACATGAACACTGAAGCTTTCTTT
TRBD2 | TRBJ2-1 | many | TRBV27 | CASSFGLAGDNEQFF | TGTGCCAGCAGTTTTGGGCTAGCGGGGGACAATGAGCAGTTCTTC
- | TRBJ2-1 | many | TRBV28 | CASSLTVGSYNEQFF | TGTGCCAGCAGTTTGACGGTAGGGTCCTACAATGAGCAGTTCTTC
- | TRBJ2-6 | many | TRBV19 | CASSEGESSGANVLTF | TGTGCCAGTAGCGAAGGGGAGTCCTCTGGGGCCAACGTCCTGACTTTC
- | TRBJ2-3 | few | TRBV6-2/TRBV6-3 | CASSWNSVPDTQYF | TGTGCCAGCAGTTGGAATAGCGTCCCCGATACGCAGTATTTT
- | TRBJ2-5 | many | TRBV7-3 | CASSPGGRSLETQYF | TGTGCCAGCAGCCCCGGAGGGCGGAGTTTGGAGACCCAGTACTTC
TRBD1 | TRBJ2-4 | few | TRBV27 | CASGPPGQVNIQYF | TGTGCCAGCGGCCCTCCGGGACAGGTGAACATTCAGTACTTC
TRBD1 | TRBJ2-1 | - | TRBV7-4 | CAGSPTGDDEQFF | TGTGCCGGCAGCCCGACAGGGGACGATGAGCAGTTCTTC
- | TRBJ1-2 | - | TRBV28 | CASSTQERYGYTF | TGTGCCAGCAGTACCCAGGAGAGGTATGGCTACACCTTC